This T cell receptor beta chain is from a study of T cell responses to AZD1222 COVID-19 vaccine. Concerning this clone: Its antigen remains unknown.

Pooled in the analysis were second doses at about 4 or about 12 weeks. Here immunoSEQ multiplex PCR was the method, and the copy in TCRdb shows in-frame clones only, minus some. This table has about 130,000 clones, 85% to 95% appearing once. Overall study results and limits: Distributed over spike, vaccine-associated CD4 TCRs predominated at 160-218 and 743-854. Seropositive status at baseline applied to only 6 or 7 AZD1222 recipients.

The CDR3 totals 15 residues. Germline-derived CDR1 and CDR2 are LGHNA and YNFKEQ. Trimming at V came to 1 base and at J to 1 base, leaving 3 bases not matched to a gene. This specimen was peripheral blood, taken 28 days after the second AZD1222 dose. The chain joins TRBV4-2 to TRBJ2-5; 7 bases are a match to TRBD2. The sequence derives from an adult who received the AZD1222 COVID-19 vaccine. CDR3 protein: CASSQATSVQETQYF. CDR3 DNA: TGTGCCAGCAGCCAAGCCACTAGCGTCCAAGAGACCCAGTACTTC.